This T cell receptor beta chain was obtained from a study of blood T cell repertoires in COVID-19. Study summary: T cells, B-cell-depleted T cells, or PBMCs supplied cDNA or gDNA.

Profiling relied on immunoSEQ multiplex PCR, and the TCRdb table lists in-frame clones only, not all of them. The table has some 300,000 clones, nearly 90% seen once. This CDR3 region has 14 residues. Per the germline V gene, CDR1 is MNHEY and CDR2 is SVGAGI. Trimming removed 0 bases from V and 1 base from J, with 6 bases in between. The sequence was collected from a young woman with COVID-19, enrolled during active disease. J is TRBJ1-1 and V is TRBV6-5; D unresolved. The source material was peripheral blood. In nucleotides, the CDR3 is TGTGCCAGCAGTTACTCGGAGTCGAACACTGAAGCTTTCTTT. Translation: CASSYSESNTEAFF.